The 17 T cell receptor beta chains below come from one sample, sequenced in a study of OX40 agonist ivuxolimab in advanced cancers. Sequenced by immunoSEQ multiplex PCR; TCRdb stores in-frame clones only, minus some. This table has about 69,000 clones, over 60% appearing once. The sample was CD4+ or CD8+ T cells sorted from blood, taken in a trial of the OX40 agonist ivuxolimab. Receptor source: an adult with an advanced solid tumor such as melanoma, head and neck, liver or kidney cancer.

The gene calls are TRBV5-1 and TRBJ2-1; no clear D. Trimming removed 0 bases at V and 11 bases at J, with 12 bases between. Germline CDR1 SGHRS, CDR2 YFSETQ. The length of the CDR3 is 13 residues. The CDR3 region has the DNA TGCGCCAGCAGCTTGGGACCCGGACGGAAGCAGTTCTTC. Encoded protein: CASSLGPGRKQFF.

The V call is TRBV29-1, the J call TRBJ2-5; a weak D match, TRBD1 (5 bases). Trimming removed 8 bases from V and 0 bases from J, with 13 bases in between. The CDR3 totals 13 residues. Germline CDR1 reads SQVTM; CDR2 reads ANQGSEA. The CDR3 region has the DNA TGCAGCCTCTGGGGCGGCGACCAAGAGACCCAGTACTTC. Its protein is CSLWGGDQETQYF.

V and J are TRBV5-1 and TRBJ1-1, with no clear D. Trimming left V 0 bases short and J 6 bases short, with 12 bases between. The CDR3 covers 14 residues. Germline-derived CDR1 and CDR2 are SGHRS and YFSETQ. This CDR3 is CASSLATGSSEAFF. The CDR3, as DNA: TGCGCCAGCAGCTTGGCCACGGGTTCTTCTGAAGCTTTCTTT. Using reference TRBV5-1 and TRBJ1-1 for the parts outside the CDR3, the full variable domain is KAGVTQTPRYLIKTRGQQVTLSCSPISGHRSVSWYQQTPGQGLQFLFEYFSETQRNKGNFPGRFSGRQFSNSRSEMNVSTLELGDSALYLCASSLATGSSEAFFGQGTRLTVV.

DNA for the CDR3: TGTGCCAGTACCCCAAGAGGGGTAGCGGGGGCGAACACAGATACGCAGTATTTT. Amino acids: CASTPRGVAGANTDTQYF. This rearrangement joins TRBV19 to TRBJ2-3, with 9 bases aligning to TRBD2. The V gene's germline CDR1 is LNHDA and CDR2 SQIVND (reference sequence). V lost 7 bases, J lost 2 bases, and 16 bases stayed unmatched. This CDR3 is 18 amino acids long.

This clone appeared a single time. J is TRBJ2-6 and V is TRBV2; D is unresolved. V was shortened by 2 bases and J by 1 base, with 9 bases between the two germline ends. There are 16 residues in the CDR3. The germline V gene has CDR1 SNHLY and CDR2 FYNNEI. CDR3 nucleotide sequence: TGTGCCAGCAGTGAATATGTGGGGTCTGGGGCCAACGTCCTGACTTTC. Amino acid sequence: CASSEYVGSGANVLTF.

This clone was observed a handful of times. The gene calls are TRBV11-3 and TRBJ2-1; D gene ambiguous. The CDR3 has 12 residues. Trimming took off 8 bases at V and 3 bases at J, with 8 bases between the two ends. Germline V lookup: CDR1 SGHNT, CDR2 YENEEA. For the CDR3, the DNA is TGTGCCAGCTCCTTCGGCTACAATGAGCAGTTCTTC. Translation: CASSFGYNEQFF.

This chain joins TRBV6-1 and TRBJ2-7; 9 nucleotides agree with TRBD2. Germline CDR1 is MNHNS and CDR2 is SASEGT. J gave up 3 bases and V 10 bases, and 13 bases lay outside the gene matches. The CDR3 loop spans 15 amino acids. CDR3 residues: CATTAPLAGNYEQYF. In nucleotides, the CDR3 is TGTGCCACCACCGCCCCTCTAGCGGGGAACTACGAGCAGTACTTC.

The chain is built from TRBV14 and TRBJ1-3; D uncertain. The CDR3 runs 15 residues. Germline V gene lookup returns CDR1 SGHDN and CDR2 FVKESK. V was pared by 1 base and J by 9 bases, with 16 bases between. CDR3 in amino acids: CASSQAMTYRTTIYF. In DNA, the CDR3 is TGTGCCAGCAGCCAAGCTATGACATATCGGACCACCATATATTTT.

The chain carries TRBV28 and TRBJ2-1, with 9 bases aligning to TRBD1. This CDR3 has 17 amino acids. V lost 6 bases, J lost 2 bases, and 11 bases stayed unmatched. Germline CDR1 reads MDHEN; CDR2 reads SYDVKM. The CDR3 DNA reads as TGTGCCAGCAGGCGACGAACCGGGACAGGGACCTACAATGAGCAGTTCTTC. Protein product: CASRRRTGTGTYNEQFF.

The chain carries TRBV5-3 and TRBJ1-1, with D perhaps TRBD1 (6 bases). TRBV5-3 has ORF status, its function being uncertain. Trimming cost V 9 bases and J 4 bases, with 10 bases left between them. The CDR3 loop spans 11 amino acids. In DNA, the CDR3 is TGTGCCACCGGAGGGGGCACTGAAGCTTTCTTT. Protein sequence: CATGGGTEAFF.

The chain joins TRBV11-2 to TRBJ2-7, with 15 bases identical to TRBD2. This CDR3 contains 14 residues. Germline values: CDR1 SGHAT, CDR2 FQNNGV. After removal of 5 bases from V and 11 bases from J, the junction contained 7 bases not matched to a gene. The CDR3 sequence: CASSPGTSGRRKYF. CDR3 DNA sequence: TGTGCCAGCAGCCCTGGGACTAGCGGGAGGAGGAAGTACTTC.

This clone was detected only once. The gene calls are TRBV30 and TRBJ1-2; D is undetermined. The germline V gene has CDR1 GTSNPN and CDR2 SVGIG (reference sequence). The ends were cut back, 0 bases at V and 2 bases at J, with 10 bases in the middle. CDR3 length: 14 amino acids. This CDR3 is CAWSVYSRNYGYTF. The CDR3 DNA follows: TGTGCCTGGAGTGTATACAGCCGCAACTATGGCTACACCTTC.

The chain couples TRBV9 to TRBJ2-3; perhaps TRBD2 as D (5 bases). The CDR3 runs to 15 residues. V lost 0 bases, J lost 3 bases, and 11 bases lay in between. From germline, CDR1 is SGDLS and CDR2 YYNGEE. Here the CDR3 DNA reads TGTGCCAGCAGCGTAGTCAGCGGCCCTACAGATACGCAGTATTTT. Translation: CASSVVSGPTDTQYF.

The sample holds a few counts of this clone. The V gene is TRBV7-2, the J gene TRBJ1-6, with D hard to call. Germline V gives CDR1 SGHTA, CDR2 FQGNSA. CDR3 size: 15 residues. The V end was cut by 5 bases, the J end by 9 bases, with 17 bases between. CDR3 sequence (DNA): TGTGCCAGCAGCCCGCCCCGAGGGAGGCGTTCACCCCTCCACTTT. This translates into CASSPPRGRRSPLHF.

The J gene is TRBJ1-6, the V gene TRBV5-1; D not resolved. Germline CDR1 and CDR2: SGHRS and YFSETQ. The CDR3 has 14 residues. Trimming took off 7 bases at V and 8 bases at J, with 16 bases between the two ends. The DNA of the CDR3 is TGCGCCAGCGACCCCTCATTTGCCTATTCACCCCTCCACTTT. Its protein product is CASDPSFAYSPLHF.

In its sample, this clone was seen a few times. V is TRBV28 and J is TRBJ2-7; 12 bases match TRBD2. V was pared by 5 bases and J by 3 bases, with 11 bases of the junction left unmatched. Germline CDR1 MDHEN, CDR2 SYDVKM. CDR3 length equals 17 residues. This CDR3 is CASSRRPTSGRFYEQYF. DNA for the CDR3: TGTGCCAGCAGTCGGCGGCCGACTAGCGGGAGATTCTACGAGCAGTACTTC. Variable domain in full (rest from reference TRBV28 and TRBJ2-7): DVKVTQSSRYLVKRTGEKVFLECVQDMDHENMFWYRQDPGLGLRLIYFSYDVKMKEKGDIPEGYSVSREKKERFSLILESASTNQTSMYLCASSRRPTSGRFYEQYFGPGTRLTVT.

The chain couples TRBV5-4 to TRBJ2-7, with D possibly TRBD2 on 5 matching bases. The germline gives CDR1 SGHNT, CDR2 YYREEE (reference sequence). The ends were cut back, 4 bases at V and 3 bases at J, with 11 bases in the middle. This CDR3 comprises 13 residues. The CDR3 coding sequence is TGTGCCAGCAGCCTGGACGGGGACTACGAGCAGTACTTC. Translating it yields CASSLDGDYEQYF.